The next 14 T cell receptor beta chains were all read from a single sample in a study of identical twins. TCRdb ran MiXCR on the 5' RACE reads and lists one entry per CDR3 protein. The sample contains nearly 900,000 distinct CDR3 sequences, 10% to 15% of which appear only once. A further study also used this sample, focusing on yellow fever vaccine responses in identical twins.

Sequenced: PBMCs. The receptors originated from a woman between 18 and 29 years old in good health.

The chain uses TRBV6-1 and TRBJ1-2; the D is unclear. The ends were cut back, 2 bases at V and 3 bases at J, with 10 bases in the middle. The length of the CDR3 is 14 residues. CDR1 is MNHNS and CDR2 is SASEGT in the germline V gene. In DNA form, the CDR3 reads TGTGCCAGCAGTGAACACAGATCCCACTATGGCTACACCTTC. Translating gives CASSEHRSHYGYTF.

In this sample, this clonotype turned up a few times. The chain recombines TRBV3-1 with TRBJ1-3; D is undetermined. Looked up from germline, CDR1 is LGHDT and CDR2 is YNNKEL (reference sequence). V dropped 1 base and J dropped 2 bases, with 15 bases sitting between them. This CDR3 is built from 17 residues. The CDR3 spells CASSQGSRTITGNTIYF. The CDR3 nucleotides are TGTGCCAGCAGCCAAGGTTCCCGAACTATTACTGGAAACACCATATATTTT.

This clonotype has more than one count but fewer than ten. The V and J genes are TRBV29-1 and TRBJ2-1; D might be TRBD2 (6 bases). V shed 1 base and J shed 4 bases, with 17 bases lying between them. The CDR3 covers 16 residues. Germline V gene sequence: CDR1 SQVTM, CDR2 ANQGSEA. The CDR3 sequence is CSVEGIWRDLYNEQFF. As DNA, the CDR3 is TGCAGCGTTGAAGGCATTTGGCGGGACCTTTACAATGAGCAGTTCTTC.

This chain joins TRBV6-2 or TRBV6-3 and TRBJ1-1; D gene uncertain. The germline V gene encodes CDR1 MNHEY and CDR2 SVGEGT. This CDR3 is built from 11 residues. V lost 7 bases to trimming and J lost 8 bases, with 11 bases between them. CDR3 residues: CASTQETEAFF. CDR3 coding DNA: TGTGCCAGCACCCAAGAAACCGAAGCTTTCTTT.

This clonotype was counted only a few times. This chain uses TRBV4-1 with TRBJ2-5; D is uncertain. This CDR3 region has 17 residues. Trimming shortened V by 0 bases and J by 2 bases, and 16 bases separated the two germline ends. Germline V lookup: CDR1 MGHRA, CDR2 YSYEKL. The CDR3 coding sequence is TGCGCCAGCAGCCAAGATCCCGCCGCAGGAAAACAAGAGACCCAGTACTTC. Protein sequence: CASSQDPAAGKQETQYF.

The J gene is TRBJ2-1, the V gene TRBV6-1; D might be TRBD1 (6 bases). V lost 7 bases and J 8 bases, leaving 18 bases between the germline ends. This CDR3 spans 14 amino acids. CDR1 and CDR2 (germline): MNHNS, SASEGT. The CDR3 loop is CASTPYPGTHEQFF. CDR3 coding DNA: TGTGCCAGCACACCGTACCCCGGGACACATGAGCAGTTCTTC.

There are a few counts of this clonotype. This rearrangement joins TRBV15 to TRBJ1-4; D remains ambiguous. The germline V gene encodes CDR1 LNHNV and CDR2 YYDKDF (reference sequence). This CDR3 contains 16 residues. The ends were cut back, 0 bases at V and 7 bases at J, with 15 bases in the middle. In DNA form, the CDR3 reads TGTGCCACCAGCAGAGATCTCGAGGGCTTCGGTGAAAAACTGTTTTTT. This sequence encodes CATSRDLEGFGEKLFF.

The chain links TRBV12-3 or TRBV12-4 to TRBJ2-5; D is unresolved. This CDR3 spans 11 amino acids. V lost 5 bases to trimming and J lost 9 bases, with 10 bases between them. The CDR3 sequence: CASSLRLSQYF. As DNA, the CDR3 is TGTGCCAGCAGTCTGCGGCTCTCCCAGTACTTC.

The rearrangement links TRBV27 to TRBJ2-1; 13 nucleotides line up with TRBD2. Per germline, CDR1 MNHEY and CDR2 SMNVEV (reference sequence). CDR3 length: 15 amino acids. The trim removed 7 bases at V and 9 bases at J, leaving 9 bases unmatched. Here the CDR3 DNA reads TGTGCCAGCAACGTACTAGCGGGAGGGAGAGGTGAGCAGTTCTTC. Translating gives CASNVLAGGRGEQFF.

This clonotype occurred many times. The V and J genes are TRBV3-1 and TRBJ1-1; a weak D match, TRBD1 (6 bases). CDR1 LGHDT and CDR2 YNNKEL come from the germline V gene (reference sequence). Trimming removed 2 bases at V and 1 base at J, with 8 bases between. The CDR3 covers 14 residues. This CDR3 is CASSQPGQNTEAFF. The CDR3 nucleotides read TGTGCCAGCAGCCAACCGGGACAGAACACTGAAGCTTTCTTT.

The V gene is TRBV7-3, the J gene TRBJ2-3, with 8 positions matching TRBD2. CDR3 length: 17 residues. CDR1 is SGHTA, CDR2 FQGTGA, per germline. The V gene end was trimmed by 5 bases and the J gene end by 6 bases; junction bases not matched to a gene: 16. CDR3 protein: CASSPKPGLERVDTQYF. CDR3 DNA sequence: TGTGCCAGCAGCCCGAAACCGGGACTAGAGAGGGTGGATACGCAGTATTTT.

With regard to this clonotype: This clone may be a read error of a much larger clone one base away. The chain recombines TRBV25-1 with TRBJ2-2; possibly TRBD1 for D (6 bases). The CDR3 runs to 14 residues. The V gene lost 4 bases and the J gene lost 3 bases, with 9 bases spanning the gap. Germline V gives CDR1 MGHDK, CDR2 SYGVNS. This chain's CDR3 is CASSAGVDTGELFF. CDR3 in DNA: TGTGCCAGCAGTGCAGGGGTTGACACCGGGGAGCTGTTTTTT.

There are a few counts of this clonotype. The CDR3 loop is CASSPSGQVNTYEQYF. The DNA for the CDR3 is TGTGCCAGCAGCCCGAGTGGACAGGTCAACACCTACGAGCAGTACTTC. The chain has TRBV7-9 and TRBJ2-7, with 7 bases matching TRBD1. CDR3 size: 16 residues. Germline CDR1 and CDR2: SEHNR and FQNEAQ (reference sequence). J was trimmed by 2 bases and V by 5 bases; bases with no gene match: 12.

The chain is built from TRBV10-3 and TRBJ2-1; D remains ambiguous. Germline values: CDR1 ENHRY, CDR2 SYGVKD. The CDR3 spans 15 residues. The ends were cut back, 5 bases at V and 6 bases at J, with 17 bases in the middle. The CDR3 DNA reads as TGTGCCATCAGTCAAGGTCCCAGTCTCGGCAATGAGCAGTTCTTC. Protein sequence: CAISQGPSLGNEQFF.